This T cell receptor beta chain is from a study of cytomegalovirus exposure and HLA in healthy donors. Germline loops: CDR1 SNHLY, CDR2 FYNNEI. Trimming took 8 bases from V and 5 from J, leaving 12 bases between them. This CDR3 has 12 residues. The primer mix had 60 Vbeta and 13 Jbeta primers. The table came from immunoSEQ multiplex PCR; TCRdb's copy has only in-frame clones and leaves some out. The sample carries tens of thousands of clones, around 76% recorded once. Regarding the study as a whole: Confirmation was obtained in vitro that a few CMV-associated chains are specific for CMV antigens.

As for this clone: Its specificity is not known.

This chain connects TRBV2 to TRBJ2-5, with D tentatively TRBD1 (6 bases). Sequencing used PBMCs. The sequence was collected from a man between 25 and 39 years old in good health and CMV-seronegative. CDR3 in DNA: TGTGCCAGCGGAACAGGGCTGGAGACCCAGTACTTC. This encodes CASGTGLETQYF.